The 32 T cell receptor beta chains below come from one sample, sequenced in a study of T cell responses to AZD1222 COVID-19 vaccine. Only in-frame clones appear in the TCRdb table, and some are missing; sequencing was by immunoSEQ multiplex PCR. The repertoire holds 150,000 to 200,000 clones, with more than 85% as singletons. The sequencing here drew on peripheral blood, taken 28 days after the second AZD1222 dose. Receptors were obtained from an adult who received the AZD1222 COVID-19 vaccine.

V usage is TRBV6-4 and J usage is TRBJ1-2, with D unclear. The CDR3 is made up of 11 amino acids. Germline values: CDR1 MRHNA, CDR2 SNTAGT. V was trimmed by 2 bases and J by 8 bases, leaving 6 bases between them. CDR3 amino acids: CASSDRGGYTF. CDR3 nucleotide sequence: TGTGCCAGCAGTGACCGAGGAGGCTACACCTTC.

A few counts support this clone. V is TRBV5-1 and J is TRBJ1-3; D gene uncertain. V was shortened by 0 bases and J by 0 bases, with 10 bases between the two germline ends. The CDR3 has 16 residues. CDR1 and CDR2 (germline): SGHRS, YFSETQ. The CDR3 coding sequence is TGCGCCAGCAGCTTGGCTATCGGTAGCTCTGGAAACACCATATATTTT. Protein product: CASSLAIGSSGNTIYF.

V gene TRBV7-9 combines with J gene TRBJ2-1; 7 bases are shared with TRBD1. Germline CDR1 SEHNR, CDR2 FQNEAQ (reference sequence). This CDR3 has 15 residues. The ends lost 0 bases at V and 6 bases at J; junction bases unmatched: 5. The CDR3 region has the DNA TGTGCCAGCAGCTTAGCGAGTAACAGGGGCAATGAGCAGTTCTTC. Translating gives CASSLASNRGNEQFF.

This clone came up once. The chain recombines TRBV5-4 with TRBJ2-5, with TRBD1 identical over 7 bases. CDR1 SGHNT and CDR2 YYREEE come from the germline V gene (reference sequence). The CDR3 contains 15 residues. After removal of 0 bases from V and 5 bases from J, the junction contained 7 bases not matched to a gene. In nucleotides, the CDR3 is TGTGCCAGCAGCTTGGTGGGAAGGGGGCACGAGACCCAGTACTTC. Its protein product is CASSLVGRGHETQYF. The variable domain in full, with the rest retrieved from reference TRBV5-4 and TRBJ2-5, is ETGVTQSPTHLIKTRGQQVTLRCSSQSGHNTVSWYQQALGQGPQFIFQYYREEENGRGNFPPRFSGLQFPNYSSELNVNALELDDSALYLCASSLVGRGHETQYFGPGTRLLVL.

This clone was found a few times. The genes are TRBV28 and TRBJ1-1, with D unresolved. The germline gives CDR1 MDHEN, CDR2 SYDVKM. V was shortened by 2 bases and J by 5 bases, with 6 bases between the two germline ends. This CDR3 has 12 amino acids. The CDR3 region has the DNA TGTGCCAGCAGTTTACCGGGGACTGAAGCTTTCTTT. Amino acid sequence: CASSLPGTEAFF.

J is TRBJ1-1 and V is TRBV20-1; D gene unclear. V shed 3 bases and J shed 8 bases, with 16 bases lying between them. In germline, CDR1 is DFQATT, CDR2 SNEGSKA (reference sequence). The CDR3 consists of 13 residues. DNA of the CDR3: TGCAGTGCTAGTGACGGGCGTTGGACGGAAGCTTTCTTT. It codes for CSASDGRWTEAFF.

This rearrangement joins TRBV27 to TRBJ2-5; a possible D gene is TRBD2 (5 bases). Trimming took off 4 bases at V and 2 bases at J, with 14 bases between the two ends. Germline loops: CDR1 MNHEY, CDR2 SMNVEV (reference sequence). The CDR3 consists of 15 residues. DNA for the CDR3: TGTGCCAGCAGTTCCCCTGCGGGCGGGCAAGAGACCCAGTACTTC. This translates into CASSSPAGGQETQYF.

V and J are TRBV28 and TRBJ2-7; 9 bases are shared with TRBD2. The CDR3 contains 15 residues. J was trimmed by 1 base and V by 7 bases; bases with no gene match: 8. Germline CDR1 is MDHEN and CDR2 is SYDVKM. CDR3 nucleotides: TGTGCCAGCACCGGTAGCGGGAGATGGTCCTACGAGCAGTACTTC. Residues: CASTGSGRWSYEQYF.

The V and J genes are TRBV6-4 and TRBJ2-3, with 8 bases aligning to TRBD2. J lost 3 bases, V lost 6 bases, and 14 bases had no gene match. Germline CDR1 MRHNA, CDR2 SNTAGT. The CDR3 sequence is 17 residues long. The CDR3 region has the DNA TGTGCCAGCAGCCCCACCACTCTTAGCGGGATGACAGATACGCAGTATTTT. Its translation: CASSPTTLSGMTDTQYF.

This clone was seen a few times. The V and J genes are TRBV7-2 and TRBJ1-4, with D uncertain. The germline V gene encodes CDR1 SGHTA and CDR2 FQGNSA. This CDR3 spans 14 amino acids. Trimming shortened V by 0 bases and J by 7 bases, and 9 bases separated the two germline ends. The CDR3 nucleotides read TGTGCCAGCAGCTTAGCTTTAGCCAGTGAAAAACTGTTTTTT. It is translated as CASSLALASEKLFF. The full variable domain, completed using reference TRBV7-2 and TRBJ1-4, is GAGVSQSPSNKVTEKGKDVELRCDPISGHTALYWYRQSLGQGLEFLIYFQGNSAPDKSGLPSDRFSAERTGGSVSTLTIQRTQQEDSAVYLCASSLALASEKLFFGSGTQLSVL.

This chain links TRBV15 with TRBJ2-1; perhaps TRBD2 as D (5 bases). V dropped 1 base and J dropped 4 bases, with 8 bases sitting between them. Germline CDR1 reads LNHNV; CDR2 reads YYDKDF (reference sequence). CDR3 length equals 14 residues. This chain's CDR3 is CATSRGGVYNEQFF. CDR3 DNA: TGTGCCACCAGCAGAGGGGGAGTATACAATGAGCAGTTCTTC. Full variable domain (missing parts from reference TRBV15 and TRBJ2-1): DAMVIQNPRYQVTQFGKPVTLSCSQTLNHNVMYWYQQKSSQAPKLLFHYYDKDFNNEADTPDNFQSRRPNTSFCFLDIRSPGLGDTAMYLCATSRGGVYNEQFFGPGTRLTVL.

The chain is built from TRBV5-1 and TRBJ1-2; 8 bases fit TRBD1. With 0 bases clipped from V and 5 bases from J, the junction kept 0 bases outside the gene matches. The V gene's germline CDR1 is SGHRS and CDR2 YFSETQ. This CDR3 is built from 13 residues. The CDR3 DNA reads TGCGCCAGCAGCTTGGGGACAGGGTATGGCTACACCTTC. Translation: CASSLGTGYGYTF.

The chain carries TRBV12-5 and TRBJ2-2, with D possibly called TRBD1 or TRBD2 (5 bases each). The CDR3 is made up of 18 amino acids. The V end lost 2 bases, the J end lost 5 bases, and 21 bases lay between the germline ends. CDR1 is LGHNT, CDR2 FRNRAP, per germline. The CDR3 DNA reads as TGTGCTAGTGGTTTGCCCCCCCGGGACGGAGGTTTAACCGGGGAGCTGTTTTTT. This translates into CASGLPPRDGGLTGELFF.

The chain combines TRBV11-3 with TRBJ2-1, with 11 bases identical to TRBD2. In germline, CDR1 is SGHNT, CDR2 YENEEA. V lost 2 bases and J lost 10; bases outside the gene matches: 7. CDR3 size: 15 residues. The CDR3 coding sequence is TGTGCCAGCAGCTTAAGTAGCGGGGGGGCACCAGAGCAGTTCTTC. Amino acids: CASSLSSGGAPEQFF.

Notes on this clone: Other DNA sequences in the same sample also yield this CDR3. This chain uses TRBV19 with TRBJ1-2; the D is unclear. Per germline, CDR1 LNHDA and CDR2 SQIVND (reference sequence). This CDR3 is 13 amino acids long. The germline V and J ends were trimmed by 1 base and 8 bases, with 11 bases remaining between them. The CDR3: CASSIGTVPGYTF. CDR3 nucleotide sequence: TGTGCCAGTAGTATAGGGACCGTCCCCGGCTACACCTTC.

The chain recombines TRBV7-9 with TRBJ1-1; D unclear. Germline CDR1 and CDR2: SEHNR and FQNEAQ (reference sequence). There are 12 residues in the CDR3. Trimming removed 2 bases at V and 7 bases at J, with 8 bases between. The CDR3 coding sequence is TGTGCCAGCAGCTTACAGTCCGGTGAAGCTTTCTTT. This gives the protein CASSLQSGEAFF.

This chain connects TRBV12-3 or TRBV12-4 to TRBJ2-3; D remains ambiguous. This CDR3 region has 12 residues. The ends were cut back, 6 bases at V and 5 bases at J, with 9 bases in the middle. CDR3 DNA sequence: TGTGCCAGCAGAACAAGGAGAGATACGCAGTATTTT. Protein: CASRTRRDTQYF.

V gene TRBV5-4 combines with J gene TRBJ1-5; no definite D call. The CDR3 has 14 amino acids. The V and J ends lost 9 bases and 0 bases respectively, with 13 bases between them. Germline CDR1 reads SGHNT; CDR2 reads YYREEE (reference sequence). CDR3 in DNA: TGTGCCACTAAGGACGGGCATAGCAATCAGCCCCAGCATTTT. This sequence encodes CATKDGHSNQPQHF.

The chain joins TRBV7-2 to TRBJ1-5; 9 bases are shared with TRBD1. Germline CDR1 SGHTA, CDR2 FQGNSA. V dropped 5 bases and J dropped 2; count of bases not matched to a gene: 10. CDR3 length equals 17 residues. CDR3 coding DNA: TGTGCCAGCAGCATGACAGGACAGGGGACCCGCAATCAGCCCCAGCATTTT. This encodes CASSMTGQGTRNQPQHF.

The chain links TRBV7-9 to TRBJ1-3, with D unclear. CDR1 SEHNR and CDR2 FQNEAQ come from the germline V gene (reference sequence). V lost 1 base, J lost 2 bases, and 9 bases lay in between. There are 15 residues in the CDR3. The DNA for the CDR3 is TGTGCCAGCAGCTTAGGAGACCTCCCTGGAAACACCATATATTTT. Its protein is CASSLGDLPGNTIYF. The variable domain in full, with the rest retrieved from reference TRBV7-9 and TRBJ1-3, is DTGVSQNPRHKITKRGQNVTFRCDPISEHNRLYWYRQTLGQGPEFLTYFQNEAQLEKSRLLSDRFSAERPKGSFSTLEIQRTEQGDSAMYLCASSLGDLPGNTIYFGEGSWLTVV.

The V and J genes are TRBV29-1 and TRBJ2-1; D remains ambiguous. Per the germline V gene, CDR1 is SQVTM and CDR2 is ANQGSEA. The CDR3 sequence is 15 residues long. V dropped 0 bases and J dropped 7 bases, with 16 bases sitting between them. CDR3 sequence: CSVEDRPTRSNEQFF. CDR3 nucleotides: TGCAGCGTTGAAGATCGGCCCACGCGAAGTAATGAGCAGTTCTTC.

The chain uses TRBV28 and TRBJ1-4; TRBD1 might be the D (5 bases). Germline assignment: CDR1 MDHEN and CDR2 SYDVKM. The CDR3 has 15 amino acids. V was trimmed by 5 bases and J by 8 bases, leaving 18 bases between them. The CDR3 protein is CASSPPANPGEKLFF. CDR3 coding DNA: TGTGCCAGCAGTCCCCCCGCCAACCCAGGGGAAAAACTGTTTTTT.

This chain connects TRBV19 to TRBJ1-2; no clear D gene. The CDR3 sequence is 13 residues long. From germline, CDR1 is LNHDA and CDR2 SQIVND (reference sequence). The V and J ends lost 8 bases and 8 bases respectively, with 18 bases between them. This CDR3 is CASLSAPVRGYTF. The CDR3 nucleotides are TGTGCCAGTCTCTCCGCGCCAGTCCGAGGCTACACCTTC.

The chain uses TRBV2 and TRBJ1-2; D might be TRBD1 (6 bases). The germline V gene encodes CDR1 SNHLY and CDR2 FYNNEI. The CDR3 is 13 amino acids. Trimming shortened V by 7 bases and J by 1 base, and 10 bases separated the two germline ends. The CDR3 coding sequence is TGTGCCAGCATTCTGGACAGTAACTATGGCTACACCTTC. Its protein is CASILDSNYGYTF.

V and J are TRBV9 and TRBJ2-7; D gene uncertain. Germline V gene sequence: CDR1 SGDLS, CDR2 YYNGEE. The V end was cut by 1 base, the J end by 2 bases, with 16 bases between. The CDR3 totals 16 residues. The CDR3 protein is CASSVHDKDPTYEQYF. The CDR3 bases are TGTGCCAGCAGCGTACACGACAAGGACCCAACCTACGAGCAGTACTTC.

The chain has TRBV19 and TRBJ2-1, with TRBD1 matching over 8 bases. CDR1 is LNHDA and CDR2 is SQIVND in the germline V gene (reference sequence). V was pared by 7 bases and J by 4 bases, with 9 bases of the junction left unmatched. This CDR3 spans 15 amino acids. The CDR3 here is CASKETGQVYNEQFF. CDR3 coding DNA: TGTGCCAGTAAGGAAACGGGACAGGTGTACAATGAGCAGTTCTTC.

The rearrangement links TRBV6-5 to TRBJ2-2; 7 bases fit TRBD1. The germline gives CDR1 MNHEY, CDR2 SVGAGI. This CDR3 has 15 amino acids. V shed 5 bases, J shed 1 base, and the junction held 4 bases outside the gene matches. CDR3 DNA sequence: TGTGCCAGCAGTCCGCGACAGGGGAACACCGGGGAGCTGTTTTTT. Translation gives CASSPRQGNTGELFF.

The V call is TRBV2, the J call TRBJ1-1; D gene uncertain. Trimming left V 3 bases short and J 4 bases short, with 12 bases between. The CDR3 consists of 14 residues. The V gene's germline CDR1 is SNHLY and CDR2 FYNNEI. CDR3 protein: CASSDRPPGTEAFF. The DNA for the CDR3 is TGTGCCAGCAGTGACAGGCCCCCGGGCACTGAAGCTTTCTTT.

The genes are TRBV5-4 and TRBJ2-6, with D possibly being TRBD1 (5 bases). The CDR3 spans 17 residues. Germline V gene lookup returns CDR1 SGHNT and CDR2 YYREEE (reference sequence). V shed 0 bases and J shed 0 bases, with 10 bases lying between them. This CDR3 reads CASSLGGGHSGANVLTF. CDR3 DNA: TGTGCCAGCAGCTTGGGGGGCGGCCACTCTGGGGCCAACGTCCTGACTTTC.

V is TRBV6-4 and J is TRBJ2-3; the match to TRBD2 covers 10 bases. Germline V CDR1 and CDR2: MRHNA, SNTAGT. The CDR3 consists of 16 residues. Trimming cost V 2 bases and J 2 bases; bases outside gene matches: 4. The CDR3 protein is CASSDGAGGLTDTQYF. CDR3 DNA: TGTGCCAGCAGTGACGGAGCGGGAGGGCTCACAGATACGCAGTATTTT.

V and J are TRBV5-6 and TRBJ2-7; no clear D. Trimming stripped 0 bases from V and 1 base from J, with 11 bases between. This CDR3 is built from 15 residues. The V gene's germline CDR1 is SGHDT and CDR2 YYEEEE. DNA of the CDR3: TGTGCCAGCAGCTTGGCGCCATCTAGGTCCTACGAGCAGTACTTC. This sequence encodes CASSLAPSRSYEQYF.

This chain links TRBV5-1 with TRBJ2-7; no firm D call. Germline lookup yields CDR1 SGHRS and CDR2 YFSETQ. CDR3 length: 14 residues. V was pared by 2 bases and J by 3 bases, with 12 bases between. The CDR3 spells CASSLRQQNYEQYF. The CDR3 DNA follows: TGCGCCAGCAGCTTAAGGCAGCAAAACTACGAGCAGTACTTC.